This TCR beta chain was sequenced in a study of control samples from healthy donors and cancer patients. This clone was observed a single time. Sequencing used immunoSEQ multiplex PCR; TCRdb keeps in-frame clones, though not all of them. Of roughly 130,000 clones listed, about 88% are singletons. This CDR3 spans 14 amino acids. CDR1 and CDR2 from the germline V gene are SGHTA and FQGTGA. The J segment lost 6 bases and the V segment lost 6 bases, leaving 8 bases of the junction unmatched. This sequence originates from a man between 45 and 60 years old in good health. The sample taken for sequencing was blood. This chain joins TRBV7-3 and TRBJ2-7, with 10 bases lining up with TRBD1. DNA of the CDR3: TGTGCCAGCAGTCGTACGGGACAGGGGAGCGAGCAGTACTTC. Encoded protein: CASSRTGQGSEQYF.